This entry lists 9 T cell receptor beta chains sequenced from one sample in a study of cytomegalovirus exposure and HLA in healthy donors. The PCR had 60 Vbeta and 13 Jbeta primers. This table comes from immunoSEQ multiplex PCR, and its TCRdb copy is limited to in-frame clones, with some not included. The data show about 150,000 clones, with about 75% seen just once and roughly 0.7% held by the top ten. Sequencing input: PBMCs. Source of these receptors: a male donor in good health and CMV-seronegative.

This CDR3 is CASSPPSVRGAGEKLFF. The CDR3 DNA is TGTGCCAGCTCACCGCCTAGCGTGCGGGGGGCCGGTGAAAAACTGTTTTTT. The rearrangement joins TRBV18 to TRBJ1-4, with D possibly being TRBD1 (6 bases). The CDR3 covers 17 residues. Germline values: CDR1 KGHSH, CDR2 LQKENI. V was pared by 3 bases and J by 7 bases, with 21 bases between.

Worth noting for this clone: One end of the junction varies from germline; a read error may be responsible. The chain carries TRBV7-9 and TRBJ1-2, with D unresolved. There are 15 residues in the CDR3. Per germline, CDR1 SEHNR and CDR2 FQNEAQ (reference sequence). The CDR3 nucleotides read TGTTCCAGCAGTCCCCGAGGAGAATCTAACTATGGCTACACCTTC. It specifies CSSSPRGESNYGYTF.

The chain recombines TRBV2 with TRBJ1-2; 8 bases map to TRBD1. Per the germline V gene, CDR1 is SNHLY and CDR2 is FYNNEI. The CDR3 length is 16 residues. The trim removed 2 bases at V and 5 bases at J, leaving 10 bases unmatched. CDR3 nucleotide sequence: TGTGCCAGCAGTGAACAGGGGGCAGTTTCGGGTTATGGCTACACCTTC. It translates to CASSEQGAVSGYGYTF.

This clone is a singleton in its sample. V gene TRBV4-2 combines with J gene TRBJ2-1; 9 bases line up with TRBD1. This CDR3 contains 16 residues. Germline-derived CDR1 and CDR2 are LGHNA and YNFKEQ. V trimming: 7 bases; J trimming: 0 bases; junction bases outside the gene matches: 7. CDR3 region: CASNTGQGSSYNEQFF. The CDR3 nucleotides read TGTGCCAGCAATACGGGACAGGGATCCTCCTACAATGAGCAGTTCTTC.

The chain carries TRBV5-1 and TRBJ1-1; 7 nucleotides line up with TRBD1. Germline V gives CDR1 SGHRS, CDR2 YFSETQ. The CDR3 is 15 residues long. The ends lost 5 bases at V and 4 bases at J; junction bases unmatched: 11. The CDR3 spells CASRVQGKGPTEAFF. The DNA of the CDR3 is TGCGCCAGCAGAGTACAGGGGAAGGGTCCCACTGAAGCTTTCTTT.

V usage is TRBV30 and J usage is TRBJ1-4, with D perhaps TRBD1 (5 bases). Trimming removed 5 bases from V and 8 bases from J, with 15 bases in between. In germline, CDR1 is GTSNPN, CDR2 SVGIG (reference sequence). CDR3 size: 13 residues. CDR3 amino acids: CAWAAQGGEKLFF. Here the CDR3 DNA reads TGTGCCTGGGCGGCGCAGGGCGGCGAAAAACTGTTTTTT.

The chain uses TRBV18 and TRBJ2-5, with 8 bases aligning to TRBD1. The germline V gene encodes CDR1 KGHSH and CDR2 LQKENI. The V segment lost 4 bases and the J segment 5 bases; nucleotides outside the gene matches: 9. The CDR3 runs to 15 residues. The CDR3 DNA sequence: TGTGCCAGCTCACTCTCAGGGGGCGGTGCGGAGACCCAGTACTTC. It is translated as CASSLSGGGAETQYF.

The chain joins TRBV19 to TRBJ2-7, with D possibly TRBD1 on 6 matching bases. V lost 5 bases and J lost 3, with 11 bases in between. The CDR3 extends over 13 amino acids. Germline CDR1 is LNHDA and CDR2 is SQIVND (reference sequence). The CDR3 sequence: CASSHRVYYEQYF. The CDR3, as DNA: TGTGCCAGTAGTCACAGGGTTTACTACGAGCAGTACTTC.

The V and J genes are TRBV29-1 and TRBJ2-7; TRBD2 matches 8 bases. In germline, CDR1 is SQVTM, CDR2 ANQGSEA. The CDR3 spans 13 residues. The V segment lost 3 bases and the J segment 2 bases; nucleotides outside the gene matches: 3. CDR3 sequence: CSVDISGAYEQYF. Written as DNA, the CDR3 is TGCAGCGTTGATATTAGCGGGGCCTACGAGCAGTACTTC.